A selection of T cell receptor beta chains follows, all from one sample in a study of CD8 T cells in Susac syndrome. A single record per CDR3 protein comes from TCRdb applying MiXCR to the immunoSEQ multiplex PCR reads. This sample has about 250,000 distinct CDR3 sequences, with 93% found just once. Sequencing was performed on CD4+ T cells from PBMCs. Receptor source: a human donor with multiple sclerosis. CDR3s include the opening cysteine and the closing phenylalanine or tryptophan. Fields, in order: J gene, V gene, CDR3 protein.

J gene: TRBJ1-1; V gene: TRBV4-1; CDR3 protein: CASSQAGRLNTEAFF
J gene: TRBJ1-5; V gene: TRBV12-3/TRBV12-4; CDR3 protein: CASSLGLWQPQHF
J gene: TRBJ2-5; V gene: TRBV6-1; CDR3 protein: CASSTGTGIGGTQYF
J gene: TRBJ2-3; V gene: TRBV5-1; CDR3 protein: CASSLLAGHTDTQYF
J gene: TRBJ2-2; V gene: TRBV6-1; CDR3 protein: CASSGIIGAGELFF
J gene: TRBJ2-5; V gene: TRBV12-3/TRBV12-4; CDR3 protein: CASSLARGEETQYF
J gene: TRBJ1-3; V gene: TRBV6-5; CDR3 protein: CASSYSAGRGQPSGNTIYF
J gene: TRBJ2-1; V gene: TRBV2; CDR3 protein: CASRRVTSGRVREYNEQFF
J gene: TRBJ2-3; V gene: TRBV4-1; CDR3 protein: CASSQFQTSGGPWSTQYF
J gene: TRBJ2-1; V gene: TRBV5-6; CDR3 protein: CASSLQGVDNEQFF
J gene: TRBJ2-6; V gene: TRBV9; CDR3 protein: CASSVGGHGANVLTF
J gene: TRBJ2-7; V gene: TRBV5-4; CDR3 protein: CASSGGQGAVYEQYF
J gene: TRBJ2-5; V gene: TRBV29-1; CDR3 protein: CSVARTGGGKTQYF
J gene: TRBJ2-3; V gene: TRBV30; CDR3 protein: CAWATAPGTQYF
J gene: TRBJ1-5; V gene: TRBV6-5; CDR3 protein: CASSLQRTHNQPQHF
J gene: TRBJ2-4; V gene: TRBV24-1; CDR3 protein: CATSGGLAGPIAKNIQYF
J gene: TRBJ1-4; V gene: TRBV5-4; CDR3 protein: CASSVAGLNEKLFF
J gene: TRBJ2-3; V gene: TRBV11-2; CDR3 protein: CASSPDWGFRDTQYF
J gene: TRBJ1-4; V gene: TRBV27; CDR3 protein: CASSYRMGAATNEKLFF
J gene: TRBJ2-5; V gene: TRBV2; CDR3 protein: CASSEGGRGETQYF
J gene: TRBJ1-5; V gene: TRBV3-1; CDR3 protein: CASSQGGLSNQPQHF
J gene: TRBJ2-1; V gene: TRBV29-1; CDR3 protein: CSAWALVNEQFF
J gene: TRBJ2-2; V gene: TRBV2; CDR3 protein: CASSEARTVNTGELFF
J gene: TRBJ2-5; V gene: TRBV12-3/TRBV12-4; CDR3 protein: CASSAGTSGTQETQYF
J gene: TRBJ1-1; V gene: TRBV30; CDR3 protein: CAWSVRGGADTEAFF
J gene: TRBJ2-7; V gene: TRBV28; CDR3 protein: CASSSSGTRGEQYF
J gene: TRBJ1-2; V gene: TRBV6-2/TRBV6-3; CDR3 protein: CASSYSGVSYGYTF
J gene: TRBJ2-5; V gene: TRBV18; CDR3 protein: CASSPTMTRTQETQYF
J gene: TRBJ1-1; V gene: TRBV19; CDR3 protein: CASSTPVGGATGNTEAFF
J gene: TRBJ2-7; V gene: TRBV29-1; CDR3 protein: CSVFGGGDYEQYF
J gene: TRBJ2-3; V gene: TRBV7-3; CDR3 protein: CASSTGPTGAGDTQYF
J gene: TRBJ2-5; V gene: TRBV12-3/TRBV12-4; CDR3 protein: CASSPRGGRVGETQYF
J gene: TRBJ2-7; V gene: TRBV28; CDR3 protein: CASSSSGQGNYEQYF
J gene: TRBJ1-5; V gene: TRBV10-3; CDR3 protein: CAISESKQGIQPQHF
J gene: TRBJ2-1; V gene: TRBV27; CDR3 protein: CASRSDPGQGAQFF
J gene: TRBJ2-1; V gene: TRBV18; CDR3 protein: CASSPQSWNEQFF
J gene: TRBJ1-4; V gene: TRBV6-6; CDR3 protein: CASRAGPTLEKLFF
J gene: TRBJ2-5; V gene: TRBV18; CDR3 protein: CASSLGEETQYF
J gene: TRBJ1-1; V gene: TRBV5-1; CDR3 protein: CASSLLGSKNTEAFF
J gene: TRBJ1-2; V gene: TRBV19; CDR3 protein: CASRQDFYGYTF
J gene: TRBJ1-1; V gene: TRBV13; CDR3 protein: CASSRAGRDTEAFF
J gene: TRBJ1-4; V gene: TRBV4-2; CDR3 protein: CASSQMGRSDEKLFF
J gene: TRBJ2-2; V gene: TRBV6-1; CDR3 protein: CASSESLTVNTGELFF
J gene: TRBJ2-5; V gene: TRBV25-1; CDR3 protein: CASSELFPGQETQYF
J gene: TRBJ1-3; V gene: TRBV5-1; CDR3 protein: CASSLAGSSGNTIYF
J gene: TRBJ1-4; V gene: TRBV6-5; CDR3 protein: CASSYVHEKLFF
J gene: TRBJ2-1; V gene: TRBV7-8; CDR3 protein: CASSPDRDYNEQFF
J gene: TRBJ2-1; V gene: TRBV6-1; CDR3 protein: CASSPRTSGSTYNEQFF
J gene: TRBJ2-5; V gene: TRBV27; CDR3 protein: CASSLSQGRETQYF
J gene: TRBJ1-5; V gene: TRBV19; CDR3 protein: CASSIMTGRFQPQHF
J gene: TRBJ1-1; V gene: TRBV29-1; CDR3 protein: CSVEGTGGSGTEAFF
J gene: TRBJ2-5; V gene: TRBV2; CDR3 protein: CASRGDRRPQETQYF
J gene: TRBJ2-1; V gene: TRBV7-8; CDR3 protein: CASSPGRHNEQFF
J gene: TRBJ1-1; V gene: TRBV6-2/TRBV6-3; CDR3 protein: CASSSAAATAFF
J gene: TRBJ2-1; V gene: TRBV29-1; CDR3 protein: CSAMPSQDNEQFF
J gene: TRBJ2-3; V gene: TRBV5-4; CDR3 protein: CASSSLAGTDTQYF
J gene: TRBJ1-4; V gene: TRBV6-5; CDR3 protein: CASSYKARGRNEKLFF